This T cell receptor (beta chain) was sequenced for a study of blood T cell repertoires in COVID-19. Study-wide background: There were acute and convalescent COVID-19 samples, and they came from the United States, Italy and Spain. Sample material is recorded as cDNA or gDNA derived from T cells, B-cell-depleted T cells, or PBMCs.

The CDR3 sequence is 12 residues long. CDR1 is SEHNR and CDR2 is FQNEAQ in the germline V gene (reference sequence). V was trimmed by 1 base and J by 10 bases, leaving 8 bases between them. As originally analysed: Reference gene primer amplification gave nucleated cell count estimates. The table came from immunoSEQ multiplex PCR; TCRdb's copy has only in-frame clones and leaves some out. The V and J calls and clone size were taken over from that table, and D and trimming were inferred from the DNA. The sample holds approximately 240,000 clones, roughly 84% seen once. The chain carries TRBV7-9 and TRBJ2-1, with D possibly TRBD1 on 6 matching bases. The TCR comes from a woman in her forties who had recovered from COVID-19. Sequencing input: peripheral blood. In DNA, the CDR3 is TGTGCCAGCAGCTTAGAGGGACACGAGCAGTTCTTC. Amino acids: CASSLEGHEQFF. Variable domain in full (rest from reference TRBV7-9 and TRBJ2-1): DTGVSQNPRHKITKRGQNVTFRCDPISEHNRLYWYRQTLGQGPEFLTYFQNEAQLEKSRLLSDRFSAERPKGSFSTLEIQRTEQGDSAMYLCASSLEGHEQFFGPGTRLTVL.